This T cell receptor (beta chain) was sequenced in a study of CD8+ T cells in alopecia areata (dated by TCRdb to the late 2010s). With regard to the full study: Treated patients were enrolled in an open-label pilot trial of oral tofacitinib, 5 to 10 mg twice daily, for moderate-to-severe alopecia areata. Tofacitinib-treated patients had biopsies at baseline and at 4 and 24 weeks of treatment, with a later scalp biopsy in several patients. On the human side, TCRbeta sequencing was run on scalp tissue and on sorted CD4+ and CD8+ peripheral blood T cells from healthy controls and from alopecia areata patients with either patchy or totalis/universalis disease. Patients received tofacitinib for 6 to 18 months and were then followed off drug for 6 months to check for delayed response and recurrence. High-throughput TCRbeta sequencing was used to examine T cell clonal expansion in alopecia areata in both the C3H/HeJ mouse model and human patients. TCRbeta CDR3 regions were amplified by immunoSEQ multiplex PCR using 35 Vbeta forward and 13 Jbeta reverse primers. RNA was extracted with the PAXgene miRNA kit for fixed scalp, the miRNeasy kit for PBMCs, and the RNeasy kit for mouse skin. Scalp clonality was compared among normal scalp (n=4), patchy alopecia areata scalp (n=8), and alopecia totalis/universalis scalp (n=8). The paper as a whole reports these results and caveats: Shared TCR sequences between patients were less evident than in mice, which may be partly attributable to HLA diversity in the patient population. Resident alphabeta T cells in normal human skin are also sequenced, complicating scalp TCR repertoire analysis, unlike mouse skin dominated by gammadelta T cells. Higher clonality and more expanded CD8+ clones were observed in lesional scalp than in normal scalp, particularly in alopecia totalis/universalis, a finding suggestive of antigenic drive.

The germline V gene gives CDR1 as SGHDT and CDR2 as YYEEEE. Clipping removes 7 bases from V and 1 base from J, with 2 as the unmatched junction base count. From the cysteine through the phenylalanine, the CDR3 covers 13 amino acids. CDR3 DNA only is kept here, 39 bases in frame from base 1. The library relied on the immunoSEQ multiplex PCR assay. RNA was extracted from all samples and reverse transcribed into cDNA as template for TCR sequencing. SuperScript III was used to make first-strand cDNA, primed with a 2:1 mix of oligo-dT and random hexamers. A synthetic immune receptor repertoire was used to assess amplification bias, and residual bias was removed computationally. The study's processing was this. Raw reads were preprocessed to remove errors, and CDR3 was defined according to IMGT conventions as the region from the conserved cysteine to phenylalanine. Clonality was calculated as 1 minus Shannon entropy normalized by log2 of the number of productive unique TCRs. Whether scalp clones were CD4 or CD8 was inferred by matching scalp TCRbeta sequences against CD4 and CD8 repertoires sorted from blood. TCRdb limited this immuneACCESS table to in-frame rearrangements with V and J called. A share of clones is missing; checked studies link under half to unresolved V genes, and the rest is unexplained. Clone size and the V and J calls come from that table; the DNA yielded D and trimming. This sample is represented by roughly 250,000 clones; roughly two thirds of them were singletons. The ten largest account for 1% to 1.5% of the sample.

A single count supports this clone. The antigen it recognizes is unknown. Per-base quality was not reported, and no clone a single base away is much larger than it. Taken with the paper, the label for time point translates to: baseline before oral tofacitinib. Lesional scalp punch biopsies and peripheral blood were collected from alopecia areata patients. After PBMCs were isolated by density centrifugation and stained for CD3, CD4 and CD8, a FACSAria was used to sort CD4+ and CD8+ T cells. The sample here was CD4+ T cells sorted from blood, taken at week 0. The sequence links TRBV5-6 to TRBJ2-1, with 7 junctional bases fitting TRBD2. The source of this sequence is a human donor with alopecia areata. This receptor has the CDR3 CASQRESYNEQFF. The nucleotides read TGTGCCAGCCAGCGGGAATCCTACAATGAGCAGTTCTTC.